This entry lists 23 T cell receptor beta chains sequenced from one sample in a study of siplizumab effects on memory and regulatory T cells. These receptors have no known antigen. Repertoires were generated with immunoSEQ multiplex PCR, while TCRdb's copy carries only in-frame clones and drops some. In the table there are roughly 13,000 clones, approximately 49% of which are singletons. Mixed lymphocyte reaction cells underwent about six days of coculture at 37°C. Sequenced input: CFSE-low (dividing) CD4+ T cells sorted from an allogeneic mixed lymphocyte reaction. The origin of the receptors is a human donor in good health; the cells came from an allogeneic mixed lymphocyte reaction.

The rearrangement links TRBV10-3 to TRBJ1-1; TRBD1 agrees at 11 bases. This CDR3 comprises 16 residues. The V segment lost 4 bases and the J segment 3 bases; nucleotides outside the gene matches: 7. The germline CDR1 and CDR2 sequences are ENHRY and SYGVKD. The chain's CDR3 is CAISAGQGAGDTEAFF. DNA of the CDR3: TGTGCCATCAGTGCCGGACAGGGGGCGGGCGACACTGAAGCTTTCTTT.

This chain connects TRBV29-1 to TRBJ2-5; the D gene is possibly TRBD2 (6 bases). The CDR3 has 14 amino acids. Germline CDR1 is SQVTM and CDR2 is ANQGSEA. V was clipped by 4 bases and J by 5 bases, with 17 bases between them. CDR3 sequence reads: CSVARGTEWETQYF. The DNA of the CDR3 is TGCAGCGTTGCCCGGGGGACTGAGTGGGAGACCCAGTACTTC.

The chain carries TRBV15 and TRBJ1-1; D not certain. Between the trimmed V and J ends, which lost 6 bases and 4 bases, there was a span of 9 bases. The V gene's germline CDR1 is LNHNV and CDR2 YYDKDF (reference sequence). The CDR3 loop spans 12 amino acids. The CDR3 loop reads CATRTTGTEAFF. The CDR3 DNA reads TGTGCCACCAGAACGACGGGCACTGAAGCTTTCTTT. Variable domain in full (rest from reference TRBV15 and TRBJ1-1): DAMVIQNPRYQVTQFGKPVTLSCSQTLNHNVMYWYQQKSSQAPKLLFHYYDKDFNNEADTPDNFQSRRPNTSFCFLDIRSPGLGDTAMYLCATRTTGTEAFFGQGTRLTVV.

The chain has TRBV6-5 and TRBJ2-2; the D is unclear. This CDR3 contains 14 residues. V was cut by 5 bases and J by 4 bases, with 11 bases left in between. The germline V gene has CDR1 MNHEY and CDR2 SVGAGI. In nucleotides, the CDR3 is TGTGCCAGCAGTCCCCCGCCTACCACCGGGGAGCTGTTTTTT. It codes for CASSPPPTTGELFF.

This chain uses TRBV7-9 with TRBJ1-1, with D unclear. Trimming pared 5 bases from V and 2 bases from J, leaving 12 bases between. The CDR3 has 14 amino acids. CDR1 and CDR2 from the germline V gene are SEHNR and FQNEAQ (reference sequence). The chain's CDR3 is CASSLGSSNTEAFF. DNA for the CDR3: TGTGCCAGCAGCCTGGGCAGTTCTAACACTGAAGCTTTCTTT.

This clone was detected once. The CDR3 DNA reads as TGTGCCAGCTCACCACGGCCTCCAGCTAATGAAAAACTGTTTTTT. Translation: CASSPRPPANEKLFF. This chain links TRBV18 with TRBJ1-4; D gene unclear. V was pared by 1 base and J by 3 bases, with 9 bases between. The CDR3 loop spans 15 amino acids. Germline CDR1 and CDR2: KGHSH and LQKENI.

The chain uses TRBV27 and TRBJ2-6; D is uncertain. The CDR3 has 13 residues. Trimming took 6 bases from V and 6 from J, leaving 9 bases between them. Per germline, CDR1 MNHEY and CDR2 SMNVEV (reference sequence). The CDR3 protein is CASSDPVANVLTF. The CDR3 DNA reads TGTGCCAGCAGCGATCCCGTGGCCAACGTCCTGACTTTC.

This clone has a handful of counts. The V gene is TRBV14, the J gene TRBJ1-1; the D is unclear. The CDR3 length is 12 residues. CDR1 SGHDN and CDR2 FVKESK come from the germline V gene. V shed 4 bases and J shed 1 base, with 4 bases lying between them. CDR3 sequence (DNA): TGTGCCAGCAGCCGACAGAACACTGAAGCTTTCTTT. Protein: CASSRQNTEAFF.

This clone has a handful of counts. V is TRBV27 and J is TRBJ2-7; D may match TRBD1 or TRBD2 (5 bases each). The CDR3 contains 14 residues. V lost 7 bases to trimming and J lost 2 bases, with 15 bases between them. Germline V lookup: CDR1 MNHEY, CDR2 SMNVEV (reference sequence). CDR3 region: CASTPTGLPYEQYF. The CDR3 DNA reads TGTGCCAGCACCCCTACGGGGCTTCCCTACGAGCAGTACTTC.

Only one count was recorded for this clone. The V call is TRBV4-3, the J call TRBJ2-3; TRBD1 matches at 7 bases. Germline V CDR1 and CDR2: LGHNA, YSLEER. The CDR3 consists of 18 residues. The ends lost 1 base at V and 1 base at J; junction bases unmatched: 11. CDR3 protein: CASSQGTSGGFGTDTQYF. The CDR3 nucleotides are TGCGCCAGCAGCCAAGGAACCTCAGGGGGATTCGGCACAGATACGCAGTATTTT.

The CDR3 spells CASGSADTQYF. DNA of the CDR3: TGTGCCAGCGGGTCAGCAGATACGCAGTATTTT. The chain links TRBV11-3 to TRBJ2-3, with no clear D. Germline values: CDR1 SGHNT, CDR2 YENEEA. Trimming shortened V by 8 bases and J by 4 bases, and 7 bases separated the two germline ends. This CDR3 comprises 11 residues.

In nucleotides, the CDR3 is TGTGCCACCAGCAGAGGACTAGCGGACACCGGGGAGCTGTTTTTT. Protein sequence: CATSRGLADTGELFF. This rearrangement joins TRBV15 to TRBJ2-2; 9 positions agree with TRBD2. CDR1 and CDR2 from the germline V gene are LNHNV and YYDKDF (reference sequence). V lost 1 base to trimming and J lost 3 bases; unmatched junction nucleotides: 0. This CDR3 spans 15 amino acids.

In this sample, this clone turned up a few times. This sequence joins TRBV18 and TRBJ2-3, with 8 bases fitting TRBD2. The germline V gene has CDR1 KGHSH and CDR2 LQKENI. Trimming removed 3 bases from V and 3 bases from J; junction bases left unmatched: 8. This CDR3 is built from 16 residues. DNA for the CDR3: TGTGCCAGCTCACCTAGGTCCCGGGGGGGGACAGATACGCAGTATTTT. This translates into CASSPRSRGGTDTQYF.

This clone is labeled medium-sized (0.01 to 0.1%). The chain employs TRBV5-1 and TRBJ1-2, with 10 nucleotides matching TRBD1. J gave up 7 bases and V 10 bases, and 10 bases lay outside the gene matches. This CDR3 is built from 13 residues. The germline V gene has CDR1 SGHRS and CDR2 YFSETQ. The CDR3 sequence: CASDTGQGFGYTF. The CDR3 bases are TGCGCCTCGGACACGGGACAGGGGTTTGGCTACACCTTC.

CDR3 DNA sequence: TGTGCCAGCAGCAGAGGACAGGGAGGACAGCCCCAGCATTTT. Protein sequence: CASSRGQGGQPQHF. The V call is TRBV6-5, the J call TRBJ1-5; TRBD1 matches at 8 bases. The CDR3 covers 14 residues. Germline-derived CDR1 and CDR2 are MNHEY and SVGAGI. The trim removed 6 bases at V and 7 bases at J, leaving 8 bases unmatched.

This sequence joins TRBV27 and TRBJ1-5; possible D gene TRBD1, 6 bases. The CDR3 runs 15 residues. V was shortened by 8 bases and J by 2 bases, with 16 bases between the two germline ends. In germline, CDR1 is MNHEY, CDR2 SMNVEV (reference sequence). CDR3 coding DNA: TGTGCCAGCCGGGCGGGGGGGGCGGGCAATCAGCCCCAGCATTTT. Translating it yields CASRAGGAGNQPQHF.

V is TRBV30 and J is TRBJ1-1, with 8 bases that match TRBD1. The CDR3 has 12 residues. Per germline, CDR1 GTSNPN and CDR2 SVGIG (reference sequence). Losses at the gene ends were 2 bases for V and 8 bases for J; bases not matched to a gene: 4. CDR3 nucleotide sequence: TGTGCCTGGAGTTCCCGGGACAGGGAAGCTTTCTTT. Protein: CAWSSRDREAFF.

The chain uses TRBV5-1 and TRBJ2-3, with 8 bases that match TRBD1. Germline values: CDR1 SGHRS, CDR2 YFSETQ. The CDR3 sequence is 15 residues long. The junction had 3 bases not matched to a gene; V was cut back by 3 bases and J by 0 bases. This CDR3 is CASSWGDRSTDTQYF. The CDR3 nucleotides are TGCGCCAGCAGCTGGGGGGACAGGAGCACAGATACGCAGTATTTT.

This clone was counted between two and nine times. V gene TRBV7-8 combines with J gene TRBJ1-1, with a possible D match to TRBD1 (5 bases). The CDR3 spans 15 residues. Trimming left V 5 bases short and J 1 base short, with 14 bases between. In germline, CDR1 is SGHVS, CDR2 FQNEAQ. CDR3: CASSIQVRANTEAFF. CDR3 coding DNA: TGTGCCAGCAGCATACAGGTCAGGGCGAACACTGAAGCTTTCTTT.

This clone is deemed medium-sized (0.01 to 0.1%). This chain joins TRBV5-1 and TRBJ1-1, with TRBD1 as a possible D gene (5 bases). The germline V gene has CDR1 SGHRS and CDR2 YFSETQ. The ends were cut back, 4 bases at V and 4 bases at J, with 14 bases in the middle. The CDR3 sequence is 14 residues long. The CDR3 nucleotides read TGCGCCAGCAGCGATGTCCGGGGGACCACTGAAGCTTTCTTT. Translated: CASSDVRGTTEAFF.

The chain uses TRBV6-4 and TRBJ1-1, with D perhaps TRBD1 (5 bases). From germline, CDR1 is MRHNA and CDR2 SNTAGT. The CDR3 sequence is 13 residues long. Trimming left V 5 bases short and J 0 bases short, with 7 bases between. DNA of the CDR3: TGTGCCAGCAGTCAACAGGTGAACACTGAAGCTTTCTTT. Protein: CASSQQVNTEAFF.

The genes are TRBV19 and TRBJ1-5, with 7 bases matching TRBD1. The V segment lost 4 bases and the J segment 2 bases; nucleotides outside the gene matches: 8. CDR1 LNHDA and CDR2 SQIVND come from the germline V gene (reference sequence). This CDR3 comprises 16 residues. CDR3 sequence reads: CASSTRTGRGNQPQHF. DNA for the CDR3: TGTGCCAGTAGTACGCGGACAGGTAGGGGCAATCAGCCCCAGCATTTT.

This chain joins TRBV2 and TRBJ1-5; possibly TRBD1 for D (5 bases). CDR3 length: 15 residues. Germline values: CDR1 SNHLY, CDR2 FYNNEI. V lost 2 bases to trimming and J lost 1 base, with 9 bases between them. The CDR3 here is CASSEWGESNQPQHF. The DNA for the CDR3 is TGTGCCAGCAGTGAATGGGGGGAGAGCAATCAGCCCCAGCATTTT. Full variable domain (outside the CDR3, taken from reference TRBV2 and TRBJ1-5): EPEVTQTPSHQVTQMGQEVILRCVPISNHLYFYWYRQILGQKVEFLVSFYNNEISEKSEIFDDQFSVERPDGSNFTLKIRSTKLEDSAMYFCASSEWGESNQPQHFGDGTRLSIL.